One and the same sample provided the 20 T cell receptor beta chains below, sequenced in a study of shared clonotypes between healthy human individuals. Selected positively for CCR7 and CD45RO-negative, naive CD8 cells excluded terminally differentiated effector memory CD45RA+ cells. Produced via immunoSEQ multiplex PCR; TCRdb's table is partial and in-frame only. The sample has around 2.1 million clones; more than 85% are singletons. Sequenced sample: naive CD8+ T cells from PBMCs. Every receptor here comes from a man aged 18 to 30 in good health. Some clones in this sample may be carry-over from other donors' samples.

The genes are TRBV27 and TRBJ2-6; D is ambiguous. This CDR3 is 17 amino acids long. The germline CDR1 and CDR2 sequences are MNHEY and SMNVEV (reference sequence). V lost 6 bases, J lost 0 bases, and 15 bases lay in between. CDR3 sequence: CASSYLPGPSGANVLTF. CDR3 in DNA: TGTGCCAGCAGCTACCTCCCCGGCCCCTCTGGGGCCAACGTCCTGACTTTC.

The V gene is TRBV4-1, the J gene TRBJ1-2; D gene ambiguous. Germline CDR1 reads MGHRA; CDR2 reads YSYEKL. The CDR3 contains 13 residues. V lost 1 base and J lost 8, with 11 bases in between. CDR3 bases: TGCGCCAGCAGCCAAGTAGGTCCGGAGGGCTACACCTTC. Protein product: CASSQVGPEGYTF.

The V call is TRBV14, the J call TRBJ2-2; TRBD1 agrees at 7 bases. This CDR3 is built from 15 residues. Germline trimming cut 4 bases from V and 7 bases from J; bases unmatched to any gene: 9. Germline values: CDR1 SGHDN, CDR2 FVKESK. CDR3: CASSPGTAILGELFF. CDR3 nucleotides: TGTGCCAGCAGCCCCGGGACAGCTATTCTCGGGGAGCTGTTTTTT.

The chain carries TRBV2 and TRBJ2-7, with 13 nucleotides matching TRBD2. CDR3 length: 15 residues. Trimming took 5 bases from V and 2 from J; bases not matched to a gene: 3. Germline V gene lookup returns CDR1 SNHLY and CDR2 FYNNEI. Here the CDR3 reads CASSYTSGRAYEQYF. CDR3 in DNA: TGTGCCAGCAGTTACACTAGCGGGAGGGCCTACGAGCAGTACTTC.

The rearrangement uses TRBV5-4 and TRBJ2-1, with TRBD2 matching over 8 bases. The ends lost 1 base at V and 8 bases at J; junction bases unmatched: 8. The CDR3 has 15 residues. Per germline, CDR1 SGHNT and CDR2 YYREEE (reference sequence). CDR3 amino acids: CASSLSGRALDEQFF. CDR3 nucleotides: TGTGCCAGCAGCTTGTCCGGGAGGGCCCTCGATGAGCAGTTCTTC.

The gene calls are TRBV7-2 and TRBJ2-7; D is undetermined. The CDR3 extends over 17 amino acids. The germline gives CDR1 SGHTA, CDR2 FQGNSA. V lost 1 base to trimming and J lost 0 bases, with 16 bases between them. The CDR3 DNA follows: TGTGCCAGCAGCTTAGACAGTCGGCCCTCGGGCTCCTACGAGCAGTACTTC. It is translated as CASSLDSRPSGSYEQYF.

In the case of this clone: Other DNA sequences in the sample encode the same CDR3. The V and J genes are TRBV19 and TRBJ2-7, with D uncertain. V lost 5 bases and J 2 bases, leaving 7 bases between the germline ends. This CDR3 region has 12 residues. The germline CDR1 and CDR2 sequences are LNHDA and SQIVND (reference sequence). CDR3 loop: CASSPSTYEQYF. In nucleotides, the CDR3 is TGTGCCAGTAGTCCAAGCACCTACGAGCAGTACTTC.

Comment on this clone: The sample carries other DNA sequences with the same CDR3. The chain carries TRBV7-9 and TRBJ1-2; D remains unclear. The CDR3 runs to 11 residues. Germline CDR1 reads SEHNR; CDR2 reads FQNEAQ (reference sequence). V gave up 2 bases and J gave up 4 bases, with 2 bases separating them. The CDR3 nucleotides are TGTGCCAGCAGCTTAAGCTATGGCTACACCTTC. Encoded protein: CASSLSYGYTF.

V is TRBV28 and J is TRBJ2-1; 8 bases align to TRBD1. The V gene's germline CDR1 is MDHEN and CDR2 SYDVKM. V was pared by 4 bases and J by 4 bases, with 9 bases of the junction left unmatched. CDR3 length equals 16 residues. CDR3 bases: TGTGCCAGCAGTTCCATGGCAGGGGGCAGGTACAATGAGCAGTTCTTC. It is translated as CASSSMAGGRYNEQFF.

The chain joins TRBV27 to TRBJ2-3; TRBD2 matches 11 bases. This CDR3 spans 20 amino acids. Germline V CDR1 and CDR2: MNHEY, SMNVEV (reference sequence). J was trimmed by 4 bases and V by 2 bases; bases with no gene match: 17. The CDR3 spells CASSLIWVSPTSGSPDTQYF. The CDR3 DNA sequence: TGTGCCAGCAGTTTAATTTGGGTATCGCCTACTAGCGGGAGCCCAGATACGCAGTATTTT.

This clone was recorded a few times. The chain is built from TRBV9 and TRBJ1-1; D may be TRBD1 (6 bases). Germline values: CDR1 SGDLS, CDR2 YYNGEE. Trimming removed 4 bases at V and 5 bases at J, with 24 bases between. The CDR3 sequence is 17 residues long. This CDR3 is CASSLSHRVNNWTEAFF. The CDR3 DNA reads TGTGCCAGCAGCCTATCCCACAGGGTAAATAATTGGACTGAAGCTTTCTTT.

V is TRBV4-1 and J is TRBJ2-3; 7 positions agree with TRBD2. The CDR3 is 15 amino acids. Germline CDR1 MGHRA, CDR2 YSYEKL. Trimming took 5 bases from V and 6 from J; bases not matched to a gene: 11. The CDR3: CASSATRESWDTQYF. CDR3 in DNA: TGCGCCAGCAGCGCAACGCGGGAGAGCTGGGATACGCAGTATTTT.

This chain links TRBV6-5 with TRBJ2-1; 10 bases fit TRBD2. CDR1 and CDR2 (germline): MNHEY, SVGAGI. The CDR3 sequence is 16 residues long. The V and J ends lost 1 base and 6 bases, in that order; junction bases with no gene match: 6. The CDR3 sequence: CASSYWTSGLVNEQFF. CDR3 in DNA: TGTGCCAGCAGTTACTGGACTAGCGGACTCGTCAATGAGCAGTTCTTC.

The V and J genes are TRBV6-5 and TRBJ2-1; D is uncertain. This CDR3 has 13 residues. Germline V gene sequence: CDR1 MNHEY, CDR2 SVGAGI. Trimming removed 2 bases from V and 9 bases from J, with 11 bases in between. The CDR3 region has the DNA TGTGCCAGCAGTTACACCACGTTGGGTGAGCAGTTCTTC. Protein product: CASSYTTLGEQFF.

The chain links TRBV7-9 to TRBJ1-2; the D gene is possibly TRBD1 (6 bases). Per the germline V gene, CDR1 is SEHNR and CDR2 is FQNEAQ (reference sequence). The CDR3 runs 15 residues. With 3 bases removed from V and 3 bases from J, the gap between germline ends came to 14 bases. As DNA, the CDR3 is TGTGCCAGCAGCTTCGACTATGGACAGCACTATGGCTACACCTTC. Translating gives CASSFDYGQHYGYTF.

The V gene is TRBV5-1, the J gene TRBJ1-2; D ambiguous. CDR3 length: 15 amino acids. Trimming took 4 bases from V and 4 from J, leaving 17 bases between them. In germline, CDR1 is SGHRS, CDR2 YFSETQ. This CDR3 reads CASSPWPAATYGYTF. CDR3 coding DNA: TGCGCCAGCAGCCCTTGGCCGGCGGCCACCTATGGCTACACCTTC.

This clone was observed once. This sequence joins TRBV5-3 and TRBJ1-5; D call uncertain. TRBV5-3 is assigned to the ORF class and has an uncertain function. V gave up 6 bases and J gave up 3 bases, with 13 bases separating them. CDR3 size: 14 residues. CDR3 sequence reads: CARIHGRYNQPQHF. DNA of the CDR3: TGTGCCAGAATCCATGGGCGGTACAATCAGCCCCAGCATTTT.

The rearrangement uses TRBV5-1 and TRBJ2-7, with TRBD2 matching over 8 bases. The CDR3 sequence is 18 residues long. After removal of 7 bases from V and 3 bases from J, the junction contained 21 bases not matched to a gene. Germline V CDR1 and CDR2: SGHRS, YFSETQ. In DNA, the CDR3 is TGCGCCAGCCGATCCATCCCTTTGGCGGGAGGAATAGACTACGAGCAGTACTTC. As protein: CASRSIPLAGGIDYEQYF.

The CDR3 region has the DNA TGTGCCAGCGCCCTTTCGCGGGAGGGCACCGGGGAGCTGTTTTTT. Protein product: CASALSREGTGELFF. The chain links TRBV2 to TRBJ2-2; 9 nucleotides align to TRBD2. The CDR3 has 15 residues. Germline V gene sequence: CDR1 SNHLY, CDR2 FYNNEI. V was pared by 8 bases and J by 4 bases, with 8 bases of the junction left unmatched.

The chain uses TRBV2 and TRBJ1-1; D is unresolved. Trimming shortened V by 7 bases and J by 0 bases, and 12 bases separated the two germline ends. The CDR3 covers 14 residues. Germline CDR1 and CDR2: SNHLY and FYNNEI. The CDR3 bases are TGTGCCAGCATAGTTGGGCGCTTGAACACTGAAGCTTTCTTT. Its translation: CASIVGRLNTEAFF.